This record looks at one TCR beta chain sequence and its context. What it binds is not known. RNA extraction and reverse transcription yielded cDNA as sequencing template. The protocol was immunoSEQ multiplex PCR, while the TCRdb copy is restricted to in-frame clones and leaves out a portion. The data hold 180,000 or so clones, with about 66% observed a single time. The data were taken from a study of CD8+ T cells in alopecia areata. The overall study: Twice daily, treated patients received 5 to 10 mg of oral tofacitinib. After 6 to 18 months of tofacitinib, follow-up continued 6 months off drug. The study's findings and limits: An increase in clonality over normal scalp was evident in lesional scalp, especially alopecia totalis/universalis. Unlike in mice, where it was clearer, TCR sharing across patients was less clear, possibly HLA-related.

The CDR3 is 13 residues long. The germline gives CDR1 PRHDT, CDR2 FYEKMQ (reference sequence). Trimming removed 7 bases at V and 2 bases at J, with 12 bases between. This receptor was taken from a human donor with alopecia areata. The source was CD8+ T cells sorted from blood, collected at week 0. The V gene is TRBV13, the J gene TRBJ2-7; no firm D call. CDR3 sequence reads: CASISRTTYEQYF. In DNA, the CDR3 is TGTGCCAGCATCTCTCGGACGACCTACGAGCAGTACTTC. The full variable domain, rest sourced from reference TRBV13 and TRBJ2-7, is AAGVIQSPRHLIKEKRETATLKCYPIPRHDTVYWYQQGPGQDPQFLISFYEKMQSDKGSIPDRFSAQQFSDYHSELNMSSLELGDSALYFCASISRTTYEQYFGPGTRLTVT.